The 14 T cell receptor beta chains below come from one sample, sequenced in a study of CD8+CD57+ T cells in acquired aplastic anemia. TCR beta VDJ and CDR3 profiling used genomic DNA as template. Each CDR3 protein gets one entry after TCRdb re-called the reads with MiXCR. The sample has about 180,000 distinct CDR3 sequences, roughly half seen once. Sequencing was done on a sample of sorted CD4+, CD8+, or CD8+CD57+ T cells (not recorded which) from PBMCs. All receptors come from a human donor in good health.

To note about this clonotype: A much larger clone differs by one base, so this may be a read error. The CDR3 loop reads CSARAGAALEKLFF. The DNA of the CDR3 is TGCAGTGCTAGGGCCGGGGCGGCTCTGGAAAAACTGTTTTTT. V and J are TRBV20-1 and TRBJ1-4; D might be TRBD1 (5 bases). Trimming shortened V by 3 bases and J by 8 bases, and 16 bases separated the two germline ends. The CDR3 runs 14 residues. Germline loops: CDR1 DFQATT, CDR2 SNEGSKA (reference sequence).

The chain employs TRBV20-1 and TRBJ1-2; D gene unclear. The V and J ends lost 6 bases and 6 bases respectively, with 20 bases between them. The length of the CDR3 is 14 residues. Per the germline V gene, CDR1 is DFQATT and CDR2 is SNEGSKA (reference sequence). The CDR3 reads CSARTGYNPDGYTF. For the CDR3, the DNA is TGCAGTGCACGGACCGGATATAACCCAGATGGCTACACCTTC.

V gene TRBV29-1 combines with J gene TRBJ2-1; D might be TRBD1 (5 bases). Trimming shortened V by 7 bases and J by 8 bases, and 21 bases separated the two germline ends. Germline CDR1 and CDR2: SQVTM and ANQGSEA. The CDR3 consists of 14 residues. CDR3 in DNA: TGCAGCGGCGTCGTGGGGCTCCGATGGGATGAGCAGTTCTTC. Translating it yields CSGVVGLRWDEQFF.

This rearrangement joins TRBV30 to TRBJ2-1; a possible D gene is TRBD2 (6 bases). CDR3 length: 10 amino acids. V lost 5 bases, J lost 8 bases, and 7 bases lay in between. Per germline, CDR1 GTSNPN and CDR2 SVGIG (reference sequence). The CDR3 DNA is TGTGCCTGGGGGAGGTATGAGCAGTTCTTC. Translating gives CAWGRYEQFF.

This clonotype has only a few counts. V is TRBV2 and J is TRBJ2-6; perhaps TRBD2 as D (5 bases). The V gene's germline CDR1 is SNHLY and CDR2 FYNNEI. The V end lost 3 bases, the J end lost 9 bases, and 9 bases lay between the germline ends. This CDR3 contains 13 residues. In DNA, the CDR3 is TGTGCCAGCAGTGACGGAGGTTACAACGTCCTGACTTTC. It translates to CASSDGGYNVLTF. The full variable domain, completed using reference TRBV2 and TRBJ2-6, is EPEVTQTPSHQVTQMGQEVILRCVPISNHLYFYWYRQILGQKVEFLVSFYNNEISEKSEIFDDQFSVERPDGSNFTLKIRSTKLEDSAMYFCASSDGGYNVLTFGAGSRLTVL.

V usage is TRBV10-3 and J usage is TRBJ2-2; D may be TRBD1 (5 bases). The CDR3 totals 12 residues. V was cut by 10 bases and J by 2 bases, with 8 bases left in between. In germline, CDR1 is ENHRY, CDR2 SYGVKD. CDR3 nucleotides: TGTGCCACACGGACAAACACCGGGGAGCTGTTTTTT. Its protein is CATRTNTGELFF.

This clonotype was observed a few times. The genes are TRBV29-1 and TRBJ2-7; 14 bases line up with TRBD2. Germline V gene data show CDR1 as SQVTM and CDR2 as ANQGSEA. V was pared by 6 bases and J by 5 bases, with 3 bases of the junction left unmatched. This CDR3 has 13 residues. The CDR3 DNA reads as TGCAGCGTGGGACTAGCGGGAGAAAACGAGCAGTACTTC. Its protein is CSVGLAGENEQYF.

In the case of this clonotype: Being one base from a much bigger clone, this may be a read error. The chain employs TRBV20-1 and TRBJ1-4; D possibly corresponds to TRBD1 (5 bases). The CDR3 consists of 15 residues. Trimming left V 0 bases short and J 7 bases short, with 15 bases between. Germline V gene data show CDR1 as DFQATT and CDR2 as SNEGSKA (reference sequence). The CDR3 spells CSARDVGGRGEKLFF. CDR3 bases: TGCAGTGCTAGAGATGTTGGCGGGAGGGGTGAAAAACTGTTTTTT.

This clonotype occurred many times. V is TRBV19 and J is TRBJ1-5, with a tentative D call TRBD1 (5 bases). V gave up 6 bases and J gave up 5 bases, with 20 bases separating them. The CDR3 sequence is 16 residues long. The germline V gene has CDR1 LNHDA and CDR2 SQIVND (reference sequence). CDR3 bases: TGTGCCAGTAGGAATGGGGGGATAAGACAAGATCAGCCCCAGCATTTT. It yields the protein CASRNGGIRQDQPQHF.

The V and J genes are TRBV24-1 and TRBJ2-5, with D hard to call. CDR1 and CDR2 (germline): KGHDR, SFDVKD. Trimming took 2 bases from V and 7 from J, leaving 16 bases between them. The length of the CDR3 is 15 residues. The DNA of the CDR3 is TGTGCCACCAGTGATTCGGCATCCAACACGGTGACCCAGTACTTC. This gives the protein CATSDSASNTVTQYF.

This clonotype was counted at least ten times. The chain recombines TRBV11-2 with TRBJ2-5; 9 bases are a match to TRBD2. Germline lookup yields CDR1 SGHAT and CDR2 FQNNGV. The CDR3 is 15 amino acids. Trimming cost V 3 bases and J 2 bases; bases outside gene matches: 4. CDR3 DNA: TGTGCCAGCAGCTTTTGGGCGGGGGGGCAAGAGACCCAGTACTTC. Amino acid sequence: CASSFWAGGQETQYF.

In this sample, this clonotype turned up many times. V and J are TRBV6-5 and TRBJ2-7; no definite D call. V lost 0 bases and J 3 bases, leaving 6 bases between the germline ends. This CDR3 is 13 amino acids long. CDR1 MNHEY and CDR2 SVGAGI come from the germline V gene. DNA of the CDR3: TGTGCCAGCAGTTACTCTGCAGGCTACGAGCAGTACTTC. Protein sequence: CASSYSAGYEQYF.

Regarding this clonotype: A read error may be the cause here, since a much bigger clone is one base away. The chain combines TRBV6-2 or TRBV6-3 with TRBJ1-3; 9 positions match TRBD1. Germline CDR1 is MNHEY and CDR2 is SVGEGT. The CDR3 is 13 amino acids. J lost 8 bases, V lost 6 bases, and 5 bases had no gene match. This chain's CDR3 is CASRYRGLYTIYF. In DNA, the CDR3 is TGTGCCAGCAGGTACAGGGGGCTTTACACCATATATTTT.

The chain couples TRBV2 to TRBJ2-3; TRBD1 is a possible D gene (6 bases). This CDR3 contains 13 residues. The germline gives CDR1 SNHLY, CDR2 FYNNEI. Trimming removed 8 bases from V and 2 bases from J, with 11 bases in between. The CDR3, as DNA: TGTGCCAGCCCCGACAGGAACACAGATACGCAGTATTTT. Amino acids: CASPDRNTDTQYF. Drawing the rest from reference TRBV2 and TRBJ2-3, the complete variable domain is EPEVTQTPSHQVTQMGQEVILRCVPISNHLYFYWYRQILGQKVEFLVSFYNNEISEKSEIFDDQFSVERPDGSNFTLKIRSTKLEDSAMYFCASPDRNTDTQYFGPGTRLTVL.